Each of the 25 T cell receptor beta chains below was sequenced from the same sample in a study of CD8+CD57+ T cells in acquired aplastic anemia. Genomic DNA served as template for TCR beta VDJ and CDR3 profiling. TCRdb itself ran the reads through MiXCR, one entry per CDR3 protein. The sample lists some 200,000 distinct CDR3 sequences; roughly half were seen once. All patients picked for sequencing had shown, by flow cytometry, an expansion of CD8+CD57+ cells. The sample comprised sorted CD4+, CD8+, or CD8+CD57+ T cells (not recorded which) from PBMCs. The receptors stem from a human donor with aplastic anemia.

This clonotype showed up just once. The chain joins TRBV10-3 to TRBJ2-5; TRBD2 matches 9 bases. Germline trimming cut 10 bases from V and 9 bases from J; bases unmatched to any gene: 12. The CDR3 totals 13 residues. Germline-derived CDR1 and CDR2 are ENHRY and SYGVKD. CDR3 region: CASIGQAGGPQYF. The CDR3 coding sequence is TGTGCCAGCATCGGACAGGCGGGGGGGCCCCAGTACTTC.

This clonotype occurred many times. This chain joins TRBV2 and TRBJ2-7, with D perhaps TRBD1 (6 bases). There are 12 residues in the CDR3. V lost 3 bases to trimming and J lost 6 bases, with 9 bases between them. Germline V gene lookup returns CDR1 SNHLY and CDR2 FYNNEI. The CDR3 is CASSETGSEQYF. For the CDR3, the DNA is TGTGCCAGCAGTGAGACAGGATCCGAGCAGTACTTC.

V usage is TRBV19 and J usage is TRBJ1-1; 8 bases are a match to TRBD1. V trimming: 5 bases; J trimming: 11 bases; junction bases outside the gene matches: 16. The CDR3 consists of 15 residues. In germline, CDR1 is LNHDA, CDR2 SQIVND (reference sequence). In DNA form, the CDR3 reads TGTGCCAGTAGTGCCAGGGACAGGTTTGATCCGACGGCTTTCTTT. Protein: CASSARDRFDPTAFF. The full variable domain, in which reference TRBV19 and TRBJ1-1 provide the parts outside the CDR3, is DGGITQSPKYLFRKEGQNVTLSCEQNLNHDAMYWYRQDPGQGLRLIYYSQIVNDFQKGDIAEGYSVSREKKESFPLTVTSAQKNPTAFYLCASSARDRFDPTAFFGQGTRLTVV.

Many counts were recorded for this clonotype. This CDR3 reads CASSRVTNEKLFF. The CDR3 coding sequence is TGCGCCAGCAGCAGGGTAACTAATGAAAAACTGTTTTTT. The genes are TRBV5-1 and TRBJ1-4; D is ambiguous. CDR3 length: 13 amino acids. V lost 4 bases and J lost 1, with 5 bases in between. Germline assignment: CDR1 SGHRS and CDR2 YFSETQ.

This clonotype was seen ten or more times. At one end, the junction sequence differs from germline, possibly due to a read error. The chain joins TRBV29-1 to TRBJ2-4; D possibly matches TRBD1 or TRBD2 (6 bases each). The CDR3 runs 14 residues. Germline assignment: CDR1 SQVTM and CDR2 ANQGSEA. Here the CDR3 DNA reads TGCAGCGTCGAAGATGGGGGGCGTCCGTACGTTCAGTACTTC. Its translation: CSVEDGGRPYVQYF. Complete variable domain (other parts from reference TRBV29-1 and TRBJ2-4): SAVISQKPSRDICQRGTSLTIQCQVDSQVTMMFWYRQQPGQSLTLIATANQGSEATYESGFVIDKFPISRPNLTFSTLTVSNMSPEDSSIYLCSVEDGGRPYVQYFGAGTRLSVL.

The chain couples TRBV2 to TRBJ2-3; TRBD2 matches 13 bases. J gave up 11 bases and V 6 bases, and 5 bases lay outside the gene matches. This CDR3 has 13 residues. Germline values: CDR1 SNHLY, CDR2 FYNNEI. Written as DNA, the CDR3 is TGTGCCAGCAGGATGGGACTAGCGGGGCGGCAGTATTTT. Translating it yields CASRMGLAGRQYF.

This clonotype was picked up many times. V is TRBV24-1 and J is TRBJ1-2; the D is unclear. The CDR3 covers 13 residues. Germline CDR1 KGHDR, CDR2 SFDVKD. Trimming stripped 7 bases from V and 7 bases from J, with 15 bases between. Here the CDR3 DNA reads TGTGCCACCAGCGTGGACCGCTTTTTTGGCTACACCTTC. It encodes CATSVDRFFGYTF.

Comments on this clonotype: No conserved phenylalanine or tryptophan ends this CDR3, so it is likely a read error. The genes are TRBV5-6 and TRBJ2-5, with 7 bases that match TRBD1. From germline, CDR1 is SGHDT and CDR2 YYEEEE. V lost 2 bases and J lost 3; bases outside the gene matches: 7. This CDR3 region has 15 residues. The CDR3 here is CASSFRGWLEETQYS. CDR3 nucleotides: TGTGCCAGCAGCTTCAGGGGGTGGCTAGAAGAGACCCAGTACTCC.

The chain uses TRBV7-8 and TRBJ2-3; D is uncertain. V was shortened by 5 bases and J by 8 bases, with 14 bases between the two germline ends. The V gene's germline CDR1 is SGHVS and CDR2 FQNEAQ. This CDR3 has 13 residues. The CDR3 nucleotides are TGTGCCAGCAGCCTCCGTGGATCAGGTACGCAGTATTTT. Its protein product is CASSLRGSGTQYF.

This clonotype was seen many times. The chain has TRBV7-8 and TRBJ1-1; TRBD1 aligns across 9 bases. Unmatched junction bases numbered 7, after V lost 4 bases and J lost 1 base. Looked up from germline, CDR1 is SGHVS and CDR2 is FQNEAQ. The CDR3 spans 16 residues. In DNA, the CDR3 is TGTGCCAGCAGCTATGGGACAGGGCTCCAGAACACTGAAGCTTTCTTT. Its translation is CASSYGTGLQNTEAFF.

The rearrangement joins TRBV2 to TRBJ1-2, with 12 positions matching TRBD1. Germline values: CDR1 SNHLY, CDR2 FYNNEI. Trimming took 6 bases from V and 8 from J; bases not matched to a gene: 7. CDR3 size: 14 residues. In nucleotides, the CDR3 is TGTGCCAGCAGAGCGGGACAGGGGGCTGAAGGCTACACCTTC. Protein sequence: CASRAGQGAEGYTF.

The rearrangement uses TRBV24-1 and TRBJ2-3; possible D gene TRBD2, 5 bases. V shed 4 bases and J shed 0 bases, with 10 bases lying between them. Germline V gene sequence: CDR1 KGHDR, CDR2 SFDVKD. This CDR3 is 15 amino acids long. CDR3 amino acids: CATSDRRESTDTQYF. DNA for the CDR3: TGTGCCACCAGTGACCGACGGGAAAGCACAGATACGCAGTATTTT.

This chain connects TRBV24-1 to TRBJ2-3, with a tentative D call TRBD1 (6 bases). Deletions cut 4 bases from V and 7 bases from J, with 14 bases between. Germline loops: CDR1 KGHDR, CDR2 SFDVKD. The CDR3 spans 14 residues. The CDR3 DNA follows: TGTGCCACCAGTGACCCGGGACATTTACATACGCAGTATTTT. Its protein product is CATSDPGHLHTQYF.

This clonotype was recorded only once. V and J are TRBV7-8 and TRBJ2-7; TRBD2 matches at 14 bases. The CDR3 is 15 amino acids. Per germline, CDR1 SGHVS and CDR2 FQNEAQ. J was trimmed by 7 bases and V by 8 bases; bases with no gene match: 10. CDR3 in DNA: TGTGCCAGCTCAACTCGCGGACTAGCGGGAGGAGAGCAGTACTTC. Translation: CASSTRGLAGGEQYF.

On this clonotype itself: A read error may produce the germline difference seen at one junction end. The chain recombines TRBV10-3 with TRBJ1-2; no clear D. CDR1 is ENHRY, CDR2 SYGVKD, per germline. The CDR3 sequence is 13 residues long. This chain's CDR3 is CAVSEGDDYGYTF. Written as DNA, the CDR3 is TGTGCCGTCAGCGAAGGAGATGATTATGGCTACACCTTC.

The chain couples TRBV20-1 to TRBJ2-7, with 7 bases that match TRBD1. Trimming removed 6 bases from V and 1 base from J; junction bases left unmatched: 9. This CDR3 is built from 14 residues. CDR1 DFQATT and CDR2 SNEGSKA come from the germline V gene (reference sequence). CDR3 nucleotides: TGCAGTGCCCCCGACGCGACAGGGTCCTACGAGCAGTACTTC. Its protein product is CSAPDATGSYEQYF.

This clonotype was picked up many times. This chain connects TRBV2 to TRBJ2-1, with TRBD2 matching over 8 bases. CDR3 size: 14 residues. Looked up from germline, CDR1 is SNHLY and CDR2 is FYNNEI. V gave up 6 bases and J gave up 8 bases; unmatched junction bases: 9. The CDR3 nucleotides read TGTGCCAGCAGAGCCGGGACTAGTCGTGATGAGCAGTTCTTC. This gives the protein CASRAGTSRDEQFF.

The rearrangement uses TRBV9 and TRBJ2-1; 7 positions match TRBD1. The CDR3 extends over 16 amino acids. V was clipped by 4 bases and J by 13 bases; unmatched bases: 20. Germline CDR1 and CDR2: SGDLS and YYNGEE. CDR3 residues: CASSPSGTATHNGQFF. Written as DNA, the CDR3 is TGTGCCAGCAGCCCATCCGGGACAGCCACCCACAATGGCCAGTTCTTC.

This clonotype was seen repeatedly, ten times or more. This chain uses TRBV25-1 with TRBJ2-7; D is unclear. Deletions cut 1 base from V and 4 bases from J, with 8 bases between. From germline, CDR1 is MGHDK and CDR2 SYGVNS. The CDR3 is made up of 13 amino acids. In nucleotides, the CDR3 is TGTGCCAGCAGTGAATTAACCGGATACGAGCAGTACTTC. Amino acids: CASSELTGYEQYF.

The V and J genes are TRBV20-1 and TRBJ2-7; D may be TRBD2 (7 bases). CDR3 length: 12 residues. The germline V gene has CDR1 DFQATT and CDR2 SNEGSKA (reference sequence). The V gene lost 5 bases and the J gene lost 4 bases, with 12 bases spanning the gap. DNA of the CDR3: TGCAGTGCTGCCGGGGGGCGTTACGAGCAGTACTTC. Protein sequence: CSAAGGRYEQYF.

Here the CDR3 reads CASSETTGVYGYTF. The CDR3 DNA reads TGCGCCAGCAGCGAAACGACGGGAGTCTATGGCTACACCTTC. The J gene is TRBJ1-2, the V gene TRBV5-1; no definite D call. There are 14 residues in the CDR3. CDR1 and CDR2 from the germline V gene are SGHRS and YFSETQ. V lost 4 bases, J lost 4 bases, and 14 bases lay in between. Together with reference TRBV5-1 and TRBJ1-2, the CDR3 gives the full variable domain: KAGVTQTPRYLIKTRGQQVTLSCSPISGHRSVSWYQQTPGQGLQFLFEYFSETQRNKGNFPGRFSGRQFSNSRSEMNVSTLELGDSALYLCASSETTGVYGYTFGSGTRLTVV.

The chain combines TRBV19 with TRBJ1-2; TRBD1 is a possible D gene (6 bases). The CDR3 spans 14 residues. Trimming pared 1 base from V and 3 bases from J, leaving 9 bases between. CDR1 and CDR2 (germline): LNHDA, SQIVND (reference sequence). The DNA of the CDR3 is TGTGCCAGTAGTATAGCAGGGGATGACTATGGCTACACCTTC. Its protein is CASSIAGDDYGYTF. Full variable domain (remainder filled in from reference TRBV19 and TRBJ1-2): DGGITQSPKYLFRKEGQNVTLSCEQNLNHDAMYWYRQDPGQGLRLIYYSQIVNDFQKGDIAEGYSVSREKKESFPLTVTSAQKNPTAFYLCASSIAGDDYGYTFGSGTRLTVV.

The rearrangement joins TRBV14 to TRBJ2-1, with TRBD2 identical over 8 bases. The CDR3 consists of 19 residues. In germline, CDR1 is SGHDN, CDR2 FVKESK. Trimming cost V 0 bases and J 7 bases; bases outside gene matches: 17. The CDR3 loop reads CASSQEGAWTGGPRNEQFF. CDR3 nucleotides: TGTGCCAGCAGCCAAGAGGGCGCGTGGACGGGGGGGCCCAGGAATGAGCAGTTCTTC.

V usage is TRBV7-2 and J usage is TRBJ2-3, with D unresolved. The CDR3 has 13 residues. Germline-derived CDR1 and CDR2 are SGHTA and FQGNSA. Trimming shortened V by 8 bases and J by 0 bases, and 9 bases separated the two germline ends. The CDR3: CASFGPSTDTQYF. CDR3 sequence (DNA): TGTGCCAGCTTTGGACCTAGCACAGATACGCAGTATTTT.

The V gene is TRBV2, the J gene TRBJ2-7; 7 bases align to TRBD1. The V and J ends lost 9 bases and 3 bases, in that order; junction bases with no gene match: 5. The germline V gene has CDR1 SNHLY and CDR2 FYNNEI. CDR3 length equals 12 residues. The CDR3: CASRRDSYEQYF. As DNA, the CDR3 is TGTGCCAGTCGACGGGACAGCTACGAGCAGTACTTC.